The 29 T cell receptor beta chains below come from one sample, sequenced in a study of blood T cell repertoires in COVID-19 (dated by TCRdb to 2018 to 2021). The method was the immunoSEQ multiplex PCR assay. Imported from immuneACCESS, the table was reduced by TCRdb to in-frame sequences with V and J called. These copies leave out some clones; in studies compared against another copy, an unresolved V gene accounts for under half, and the cause of the remainder is not known. Present in this sample are 100,000 or so clones, approximately 90% of which were seen just once. The ten largest clones represent about 1% of the sample. Sequencing used peripheral blood. The receptors were sampled from a man aged 60 to 75 with acute or convalescent COVID-19.

Regarding this clone: This same CDR3 is encoded by further DNA sequences in the sample. The chain employs TRBV3-1 (or the pseudogene TRBV3-2) and TRBJ2-7; D ambiguous. V dropped 4 bases and J dropped 1 base, with 8 bases sitting between them. The CDR3 runs to 13 residues. Germline V gene sequence: CDR1 LGHDT, CDR2 YNNKEL (reference sequence). The CDR3 bases are TGTGCCAGCAGCCGCGGCCAATCCTACGAGCAGTACGTC. Protein product: CASSRGQSYEQYV.

The chain couples TRBV4-1 to TRBJ1-1; 8 nucleotides line up with TRBD1. The CDR3 consists of 16 residues. CDR1 and CDR2 (germline): MGHRA, YSYEKL. J gave up 2 bases and V 7 bases, and 12 bases lay outside the gene matches. CDR3 DNA sequence: TGCGCCAGCACCACCGGGACAGGCTTTTTTAACACTGAAGCTTTCTTT. The encoded protein is CASTTGTGFFNTEAFF.

CDR3 region: CASSLPRINTGELFF. CDR3 DNA: TGTGCCAGCAGCCTCCCCAGAATAAACACCGGGGAGCTGTTTTTT. The chain couples TRBV11-2 to TRBJ2-2; D is undetermined. Germline V gene sequence: CDR1 SGHAT, CDR2 FQNNGV. The V end lost 5 bases, the J end lost 2 bases, and 12 bases lay between the germline ends. This CDR3 contains 15 residues. Full variable domain (remainder filled in from reference TRBV11-2 and TRBJ2-2): EAGVAQSPRYKIIEKRQSVAFWCNPISGHATLYWYQQILGQGPKLLIQFQNNGVVDDSQLPKDRFSAERLKGVDSTLKIQPAKLEDSAVYLCASSLPRINTGELFFGEGSRLTVL.

The gene calls are TRBV18 and TRBJ2-7; no reliable D call. This CDR3 contains 14 residues. Germline assignment: CDR1 KGHSH and CDR2 LQKENI. V was pared by 1 base and J by 2 bases, with 9 bases between. The CDR3 is CASSPRTNPYEQYF. DNA of the CDR3: TGTGCCAGCTCACCACGCACAAACCCCTACGAGCAGTACTTC.

The count of this clone is one. J is TRBJ2-1 and V is TRBV5-4, with D perhaps TRBD2 (6 bases). The CDR3 is 11 amino acids. CDR1 SGHNT and CDR2 YYREEE come from the germline V gene (reference sequence). Trimming left V 3 bases short and J 9 bases short, with 7 bases between. The CDR3 nucleotides read TGTGCCAGCAGCTCGGAGGGTGAGCAGTTCTTC. It is translated as CASSSEGEQFF.

V gene TRBV27 combines with J gene TRBJ2-2; unclear D gene. The CDR3 runs 16 residues. CDR1 and CDR2 from the germline V gene are MNHEY and SMNVEV (reference sequence). Between the trimmed V and J ends, which lost 1 base and 0 bases, there was a span of 9 bases. The CDR3 loop is CASSLLAQTNTGELFF. CDR3 coding DNA: TGTGCCAGCAGTTTATTAGCCCAGACGAACACCGGGGAGCTGTTTTTT.

Notes on this clone: The junction differs from germline at one of its ends, possibly a read error. The CDR3 is CASSIAGGFQETQYF. DNA of the CDR3: TGTGCCAGTAGCATAGCGGGAGGTTTTCAAGAGACCCAGTACTTC. The V gene is TRBV19, the J gene TRBJ2-5, with 10 nucleotides matching TRBD2. This CDR3 is built from 15 residues. CDR1 and CDR2 from the germline V gene are LNHDA and SQIVND (reference sequence).

The chain links TRBV30 to TRBJ1-3; D not certain. Trimming took off 0 bases at V and 3 bases at J, with 6 bases between the two ends. This CDR3 region has 13 residues. Germline V CDR1 and CDR2: GTSNPN, SVGIG (reference sequence). CDR3 sequence reads: CAWSVLGGNTIYF. The CDR3 region has the DNA TGTGCCTGGAGTGTACTCGGTGGAAACACCATATATTTT.

This chain joins TRBV7-3 and TRBJ2-3, with 8 bases aligning to TRBD1. The CDR3 sequence is 14 residues long. Germline CDR1 and CDR2: SGHTA and FQGTGA. The ends lost 4 bases at V and 9 bases at J; junction bases unmatched: 9. The DNA for the CDR3 is TGTGCCAGCAGCTCAGGGCCCGACAGGGGAACGCAGTATTTT. Its protein is CASSSGPDRGTQYF.

This clone was seen only a few times. The CDR3 protein is CASSVGQLSSYEQYF. As DNA, the CDR3 is TGTGCCAGCAGCGTGGGACAGTTATCTTCCTACGAGCAGTACTTC. V is TRBV9 and J is TRBJ2-7, with 7 bases that match TRBD1. V was pared by 2 bases and J by 1 base, with 6 bases of the junction left unmatched. CDR1 and CDR2 from the germline V gene are SGDLS and YYNGEE. The CDR3 runs to 15 residues. Together with reference TRBV9 and TRBJ2-7, the CDR3 gives the full variable domain: DSGVTQTPKHLITATGQRVTLRCSPRSGDLSVYWYQQSLDQGLQFLIQYYNGEERAKGNILERFSAQQFPDLHSELNLSSLELGDSALYFCASSVGQLSSYEQYFGPGTRLTVT.

This rearrangement joins TRBV24-1 to TRBJ2-5, with D perhaps TRBD1 (6 bases). Trimming took 7 bases from V and 2 from J, leaving 10 bases between them. The CDR3 is 13 amino acids. Germline V gives CDR1 KGHDR, CDR2 SFDVKD. The CDR3 DNA reads as TGTGCCACCAGGGACAGAGTACAAGAGACCCAGTACTTC. Its translation: CATRDRVQETQYF.

The sample holds a few counts of this clone. This chain uses TRBV20-1 with TRBJ1-1; D unclear. CDR3 length: 10 amino acids. Per the germline V gene, CDR1 is DFQATT and CDR2 is SNEGSKA (reference sequence). V was trimmed by 6 bases and J by 8 bases, leaving 10 bases between them. Here the CDR3 DNA reads TGCAGTGCCCCCAACAACGAAGCTTTCTTT. Its translation is CSAPNNEAFF.

The V and J genes are TRBV6-5 and TRBJ2-4; D gene ambiguous. The CDR3 consists of 13 residues. The V and J ends lost 0 bases and 8 bases respectively, with 8 bases between them. The germline V gene encodes CDR1 MNHEY and CDR2 SVGAGI. Here the CDR3 DNA reads TGTGCCAGCAGTTACTCGTCAGATGACATTCAGTACTTC. Translated: CASSYSSDDIQYF.

This rearrangement joins TRBV4-1 to TRBJ1-2, with 7 positions matching TRBD1. The CDR3 is 13 residues long. The germline V gene has CDR1 MGHRA and CDR2 YSYEKL. The ends lost 6 bases at V and 8 bases at J; junction bases unmatched: 9. CDR3 sequence reads: CASSLQGPGGYTF. CDR3 DNA: TGCGCCAGCAGTTTACAGGGGCCGGGGGGCTACACCTTC.

The genes are TRBV27 and TRBJ2-2, with 9 bases aligning to TRBD1. V shed 5 bases and J 6 bases; nucleotides not matched to a gene: 7. CDR1 and CDR2 from the germline V gene are MNHEY and SMNVEV (reference sequence). The CDR3 has 15 residues. Here the CDR3 DNA reads TGTGCCAGCAGTCCTTTCGGACAGGGGCCCGGGGAGCTGTTTTTT. Residues: CASSPFGQGPGELFF.

The chain links TRBV11-3 to TRBJ2-5; D perhaps matches TRBD2 (5 bases). Trimming stripped 6 bases from V and 4 bases from J, with 15 bases between. The CDR3 runs to 14 residues. CDR1 is SGHNT, CDR2 YENEEA, per germline. The DNA for the CDR3 is TGTGCCAGCAGTCCGACGTCAGGAGGAGAGACCCAGTACTTC. It encodes CASSPTSGGETQYF.

The chain recombines TRBV19 with TRBJ1-5, with D perhaps TRBD1 (5 bases). This CDR3 region has 15 residues. In germline, CDR1 is LNHDA, CDR2 SQIVND (reference sequence). V lost 4 bases and J lost 3, with 13 bases in between. This CDR3 reads CASSTQALYNQPQHF. The DNA for the CDR3 is TGTGCCAGTAGTACACAGGCCCTCTACAATCAGCCCCAGCATTTT.

The chain employs TRBV3-1 (or the pseudogene TRBV3-2) and TRBJ2-5; D is ambiguous. Trimming pared 6 bases from V and 5 bases from J, leaving 10 bases between. Germline CDR1 is LGHDT and CDR2 is YNNKEL (reference sequence). The CDR3 has 12 residues. Written as DNA, the CDR3 is TGTGCCAGCAGTCCACGGCGGGAGACCCAGTACTTC. Amino acids: CASSPRRETQYF.

The chain combines TRBV3-1 (or the pseudogene TRBV3-2) with TRBJ2-4; 9 bases line up with TRBD2. The germline gives CDR1 LGHDT, CDR2 YNNKEL (reference sequence). The CDR3 totals 14 residues. J lost 10 bases, V lost 6 bases, and 10 bases had no gene match. CDR3 region: CASSYVAGDRIQYF. CDR3 coding DNA: TGTGCCAGCAGTTACGTAGCGGGAGATAGGATTCAGTACTTC.

The chain uses TRBV7-2 and TRBJ2-3; D not certain. This CDR3 is 15 amino acids long. V lost 1 base and J 0 bases, leaving 8 bases between the germline ends. CDR1 SGHTA and CDR2 FQGNSA come from the germline V gene. The CDR3 DNA is TGTGCCAGCAGCTTAGTCCTTGTGAGCACAGATACGCAGTATTTT. Protein sequence: CASSLVLVSTDTQYF.

CDR3: CASSVRAGGLINEQFF. In DNA, the CDR3 is TGTGCCAGCAGCGTTAGAGCGGGAGGGTTAATCAATGAGCAGTTCTTC. This chain connects TRBV9 to TRBJ2-1, with TRBD2 matching over 10 bases. The CDR3 contains 16 residues. CDR1 and CDR2 from the germline V gene are SGDLS and YYNGEE. Germline trimming cut 2 bases from V and 6 bases from J; bases unmatched to any gene: 8.

The V gene is TRBV2, the J gene TRBJ1-1; D ambiguous. V was cut by 7 bases and J by 4 bases, with 19 bases left in between. Germline loops: CDR1 SNHLY, CDR2 FYNNEI. This CDR3 spans 15 amino acids. The CDR3 sequence is CASKRQEGSSTEAFF. For the CDR3, the DNA is TGTGCCAGCAAGCGGCAGGAAGGGTCATCCACTGAAGCTTTCTTT.

The V gene is TRBV6-6, the J gene TRBJ2-7, with TRBD2 matching 8 bases. V dropped 2 bases and J dropped 6; count of bases not matched to a gene: 6. The germline V gene encodes CDR1 MNHNY and CDR2 SVGAGI (reference sequence). CDR3 length: 14 residues. This CDR3 reads CASSYRPGTSEQYF. The CDR3 nucleotides are TGTGCCAGCAGTTACCGGCCGGGGACTAGCGAGCAGTACTTC.

V gene TRBV30 combines with J gene TRBJ2-3; D is ambiguous. CDR3 length: 12 amino acids. V dropped 5 bases and J dropped 0 bases, with 6 bases sitting between them. Germline V lookup: CDR1 GTSNPN, CDR2 SVGIG (reference sequence). CDR3 sequence (DNA): TGTGCCTGGGCCAGGAGCACAGATACGCAGTATTTT. This gives the protein CAWARSTDTQYF.

The CDR3 reads CASSFGGMGGYTF. The CDR3 nucleotides read TGTGCCAGCAGCTTCGGGGGAATGGGCGGCTACACCTTC. The gene calls are TRBV5-6 and TRBJ1-2, with a possible D match to TRBD1 (5 bases). The CDR3 covers 13 residues. The ends were cut back, 2 bases at V and 8 bases at J, with 13 bases in the middle. Germline V lookup: CDR1 SGHDT, CDR2 YYEEEE.

The chain has TRBV11-3 and TRBJ2-2; D is uncertain. CDR3 length equals 13 residues. Germline lookup yields CDR1 SGHNT and CDR2 YENEEA. Trimming shortened V by 11 bases and J by 1 base, and 11 bases separated the two germline ends. The DNA of the CDR3 is TGTGCCTCACGACTCCAGAACACCGGGGAGCTGTTTTTT. Translated, it gives CASRLQNTGELFF. The full variable domain, rest sourced from reference TRBV11-3 and TRBJ2-2, is EAGVVQSPRYKIIEKKQPVAFWCNPISGHNTLYWYLQNLGQGPELLIRYENEEAVDDSQLPKDRFSAERLKGVDSTLKIQPAELGDSAVYLCASRLQNTGELFFGEGSRLTVL.

This chain links TRBV10-1 with TRBJ2-3; D perhaps matches TRBD1 (6 bases). The CDR3 runs to 16 residues. The germline gives CDR1 WNHNN, CDR2 SYGVQD (reference sequence). V was cut by 5 bases and J by 8 bases, with 23 bases left in between. The CDR3 bases are TGCGCCAGCAGTACGGGTTCCCGAAGCCTAGGGGGTACGCAGTATTTT. This sequence encodes CASSTGSRSLGGTQYF.

The genes are TRBV9 and TRBJ2-2; 7 bases fit TRBD1. V shed 3 bases, J shed 4 bases, and the junction held 9 bases outside the gene matches. From germline, CDR1 is SGDLS and CDR2 YYNGEE. The CDR3 totals 16 residues. CDR3 loop: CASSASAQGVTGELFF. The CDR3 nucleotides read TGTGCCAGCAGCGCCTCTGCGCAGGGGGTCACCGGGGAGCTGTTTTTT.

The genes are TRBV28 and TRBJ1-1; 8 bases line up with TRBD1. CDR3 size: 13 residues. Per the germline V gene, CDR1 is MDHEN and CDR2 is SYDVKM. V shed 10 bases, J shed 4 bases, and the junction held 8 bases outside the gene matches. The CDR3 sequence is CATLGQGGTEAFF. The DNA for the CDR3 is TGTGCCACCTTAGGACAGGGTGGCACTGAAGCTTTCTTT.